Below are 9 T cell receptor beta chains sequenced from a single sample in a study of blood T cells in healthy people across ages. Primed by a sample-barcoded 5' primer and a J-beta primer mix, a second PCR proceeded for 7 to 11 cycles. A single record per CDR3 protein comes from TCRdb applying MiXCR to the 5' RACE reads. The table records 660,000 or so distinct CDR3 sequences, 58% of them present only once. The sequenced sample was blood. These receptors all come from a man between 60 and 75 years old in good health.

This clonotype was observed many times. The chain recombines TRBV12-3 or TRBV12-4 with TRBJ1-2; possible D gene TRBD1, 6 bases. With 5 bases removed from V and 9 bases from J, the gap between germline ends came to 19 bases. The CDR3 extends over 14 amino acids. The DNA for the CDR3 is TGTGCCAGCAGTCCTACACCGATGACAGGCCGCTACACCTTC. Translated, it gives CASSPTPMTGRYTF.

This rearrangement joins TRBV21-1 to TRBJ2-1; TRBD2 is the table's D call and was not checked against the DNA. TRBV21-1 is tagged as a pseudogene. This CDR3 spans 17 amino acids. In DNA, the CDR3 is TGTGCCAGCCCCAGAGGCCCCCCCCCGATGGTGCAATTGGTGCAGTTCTTC. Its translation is CASPRGPPPMVQLVQFF.

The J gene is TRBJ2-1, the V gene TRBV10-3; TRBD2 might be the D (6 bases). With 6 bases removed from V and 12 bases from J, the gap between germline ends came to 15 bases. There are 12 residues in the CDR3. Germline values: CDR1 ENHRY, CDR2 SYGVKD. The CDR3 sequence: CAIRAEGEGQFF. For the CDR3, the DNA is TGTGCCATCAGGGCGGAGGGCGAGGGGCAGTTCTTC.

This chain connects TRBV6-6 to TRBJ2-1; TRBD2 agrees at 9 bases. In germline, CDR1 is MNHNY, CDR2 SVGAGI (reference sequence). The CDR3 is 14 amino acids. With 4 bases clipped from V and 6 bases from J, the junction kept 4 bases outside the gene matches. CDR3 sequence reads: CASSFSGGFNEQFF. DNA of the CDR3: TGTGCCAGCAGTTTTAGCGGGGGTTTCAATGAGCAGTTCTTC.

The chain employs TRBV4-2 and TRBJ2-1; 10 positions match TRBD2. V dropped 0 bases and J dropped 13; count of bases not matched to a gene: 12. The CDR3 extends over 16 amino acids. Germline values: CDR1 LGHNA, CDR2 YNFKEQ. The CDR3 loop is CASSQDGSGGAETQFF. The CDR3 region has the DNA TGTGCCAGCAGCCAAGATGGGAGCGGGGGGGCGGAGACCCAGTTCTTC.

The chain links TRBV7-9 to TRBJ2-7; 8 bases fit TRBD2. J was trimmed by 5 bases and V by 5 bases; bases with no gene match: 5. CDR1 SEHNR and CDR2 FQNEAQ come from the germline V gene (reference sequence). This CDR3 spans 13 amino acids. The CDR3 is CASSERGMHEQYF. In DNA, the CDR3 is TGTGCCAGCAGCGAGCGGGGGATGCACGAGCAGTACTTC.

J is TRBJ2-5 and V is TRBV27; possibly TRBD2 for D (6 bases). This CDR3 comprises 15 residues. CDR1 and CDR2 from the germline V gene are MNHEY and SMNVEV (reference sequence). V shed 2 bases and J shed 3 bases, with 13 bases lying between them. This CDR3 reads CASSLQSAGKETQYF. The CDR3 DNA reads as TGTGCCAGCAGTTTACAGTCGGCGGGGAAAGAGACCCAGTACTTC.

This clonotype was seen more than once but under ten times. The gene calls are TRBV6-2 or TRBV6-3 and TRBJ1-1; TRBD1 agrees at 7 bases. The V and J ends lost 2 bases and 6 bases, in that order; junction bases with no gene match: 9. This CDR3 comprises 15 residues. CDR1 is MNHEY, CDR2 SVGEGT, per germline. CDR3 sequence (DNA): TGTGCCAGCAGTTACCACAACAGGGGATACCCTGAAGCTTTCTTT. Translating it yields CASSYHNRGYPEAFF.

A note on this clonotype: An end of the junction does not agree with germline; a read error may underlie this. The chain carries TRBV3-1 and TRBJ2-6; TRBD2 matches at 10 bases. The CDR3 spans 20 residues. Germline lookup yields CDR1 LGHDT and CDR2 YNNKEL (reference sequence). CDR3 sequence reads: CASSQLVRLAGSSGANALTF. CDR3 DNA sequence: TGTGCCAGCAGCCAACTGGTCAGACTAGCGGGCAGCTCTGGGGCCAACGCCCTGACTTTC.